Listed here are 20 T cell receptor beta chains from one sample, sequenced in a study of blood T cell repertoires in COVID-19. Measured with immunoSEQ multiplex PCR; TCRdb has only the in-frame clones, and not every one. The top ten hold about an eighth of the sample, which has about 190,000 clones, around 84% seen once. The specimen was peripheral blood. These receptors came from a young man with active or convalescent COVID-19.

The chain joins TRBV6-1 to TRBJ1-4; D gene ambiguous. This CDR3 has 17 residues. Germline assignment: CDR1 MNHNS and CDR2 SASEGT. V dropped 2 bases and J dropped 6 bases, with 19 bases sitting between them. CDR3 residues: CASSETPIGSLYEKLFF. CDR3 sequence (DNA): TGTGCCAGCAGTGAAACTCCTATAGGGAGTTTATATGAAAAACTGTTTTTT.

The chain recombines TRBV6-5 with TRBJ2-3; no reliable D call. The CDR3 sequence is 12 residues long. Trimming shortened V by 6 bases and J by 3 bases, and 7 bases separated the two germline ends. Germline assignment: CDR1 MNHEY and CDR2 SVGAGI. In DNA form, the CDR3 reads TGTGCCAGCAGCGCACAGACAGATACGCAGTATTTT. The encoded protein is CASSAQTDTQYF.

This rearrangement joins TRBV9 to TRBJ1-2, with 7 positions matching TRBD1. Germline loops: CDR1 SGDLS, CDR2 YYNGEE. The CDR3 contains 13 residues. The trim removed 3 bases at V and 8 bases at J, leaving 7 bases unmatched. The CDR3 loop reads CASSEGGAGGYTF. CDR3 coding DNA: TGTGCCAGCAGCGAAGGGGGCGCGGGGGGCTACACCTTC.

The rearrangement joins TRBV11-1 to TRBJ2-1; no definite D call. The CDR3 extends over 16 amino acids. Germline loops: CDR1 SGHAT, CDR2 FQDESV (reference sequence). Trimming took off 5 bases at V and 2 bases at J, with 16 bases between the two ends. CDR3 residues: CASSPRPEPTYNEQFF. The CDR3 coding sequence is TGTGCCAGCAGCCCCCGCCCCGAGCCCACCTACAATGAGCAGTTCTTC.

This clone was recorded only once. The rearrangement joins TRBV2 to TRBJ2-3, with TRBD1 as a possible D gene (6 bases). Germline CDR1 reads SNHLY; CDR2 reads FYNNEI. The CDR3 is 15 residues long. Trimming took 2 bases from V and 5 from J, leaving 14 bases between them. CDR3 DNA: TGTGCCAGCAGTGAAAGTGACAGGCATGGAGATACGCAGTATTTT. This gives the protein CASSESDRHGDTQYF.

This clone showed up just a few times. The V and J genes are TRBV30 and TRBJ2-7, with TRBD1 identical over 10 bases. The CDR3 is 12 amino acids. Germline V gives CDR1 GTSNPN, CDR2 SVGIG (reference sequence). Trimming at V came to 5 bases and at J to 6 bases, leaving 4 bases not matched to a gene. CDR3: CAWRDRGREQYF. CDR3 nucleotide sequence: TGTGCCTGGCGGGACAGGGGCCGCGAGCAGTACTTC.

This sequence joins TRBV3-1 (or the pseudogene TRBV3-2) and TRBJ2-5; TRBD2 matches 9 bases. CDR1 and CDR2 (germline): LGHDT, YNNKEL (reference sequence). The CDR3 totals 17 residues. The V gene end was trimmed by 4 bases and the J gene end by 5 bases; junction bases not matched to a gene: 14. The CDR3 protein is CASSPNTGRGGMETQYF. Here the CDR3 DNA reads TGTGCCAGCAGCCCAAACACCGGGCGGGGGGGCATGGAGACCCAGTACTTC.

The V gene is TRBV19, the J gene TRBJ2-7; TRBD1 aligns across 8 bases. Germline values: CDR1 LNHDA, CDR2 SQIVND (reference sequence). The CDR3 extends over 14 amino acids. The trim removed 3 bases at V and 2 bases at J, leaving 3 bases unmatched. The CDR3 loop is CASSMTGATYEQYV. The CDR3 coding sequence is TGTGCCAGTAGTATGACAGGGGCCACCTACGAGCAGTACGTC.

The rearrangement joins TRBV11-2 to TRBJ2-3, with 13 bases that match TRBD2. The CDR3 covers 19 residues. Germline V gene sequence: CDR1 SGHAT, CDR2 FQNNGV. With 3 bases clipped from V and 5 bases from J, the junction kept 14 bases outside the gene matches. The CDR3 region has the DNA TGTGCCAGCAGCTTGGGACAGGGGGGACTAGCGGGGCTGGAAGATACGCAGTATTTT. Translated: CASSLGQGGLAGLEDTQYF.

The chain joins TRBV5-5 to TRBJ1-6, with 8 bases identical to TRBD1. This CDR3 spans 20 amino acids. Germline CDR1 and CDR2: SGHKS and YYEKEE (reference sequence). V lost 0 bases, J lost 0 bases, and 11 bases stayed unmatched. The CDR3 reads CASSLGPGQDVLSYNSPLHF. The CDR3 DNA follows: TGTGCCAGCAGCTTGGGACCGGGACAGGATGTCCTCTCCTATAATTCACCCCTCCACTTT.

CDR3 in amino acids: CASSGDRFPHEQYF. CDR3 bases: TGTGCCAGCAGCGGGGACAGGTTCCCCCACGAGCAGTACTTC. J is TRBJ2-7 and V is TRBV9; TRBD1 matches at 8 bases. Per the germline V gene, CDR1 is SGDLS and CDR2 is YYNGEE. The CDR3 consists of 14 residues. V was clipped by 3 bases and J by 5 bases; unmatched bases: 7. The whole variable domain, remainder taken from reference TRBV9 and TRBJ2-7, is DSGVTQTPKHLITATGQRVTLRCSPRSGDLSVYWYQQSLDQGLQFLIQYYNGEERAKGNILERFSAQQFPDLHSELNLSSLELGDSALYFCASSGDRFPHEQYFGPGTRLTVT.

The count of this clone is one. This chain uses TRBV3-1 (or the pseudogene TRBV3-2) with TRBJ1-1; D gene unclear. Germline-derived CDR1 and CDR2 are LGHDT and YNNKEL (reference sequence). The CDR3 is 14 residues long. Trimming pared 1 base from V and 5 bases from J, leaving 11 bases between. The CDR3, as DNA: TGTGCCAGCAGCCAAGTGAGTGGGAGGACTGAAGCTTTCTTT. Protein product: CASSQVSGRTEAFF.

The chain has TRBV10-1 and TRBJ2-1, with D perhaps matching TRBD2 (5 bases). The V end was cut by 3 bases, the J end by 0 bases, with 9 bases between. The germline CDR1 and CDR2 sequences are WNHNN and SYGVQD (reference sequence). The CDR3 sequence is 15 residues long. CDR3 loop: CASSERESSYNEQFF. The DNA for the CDR3 is TGCGCCAGCAGTGAACGGGAAAGCTCCTACAATGAGCAGTTCTTC.

V and J are TRBV19 and TRBJ1-3; D call uncertain. The CDR3 runs to 12 residues. With 6 bases removed from V and 3 bases from J, the gap between germline ends came to 6 bases. The germline gives CDR1 LNHDA, CDR2 SQIVND (reference sequence). The CDR3, as DNA: TGTGCCAGTAGGACACTTGGAAACACCATATATTTT. This sequence encodes CASRTLGNTIYF.

The rearrangement uses TRBV19 and TRBJ1-6; 10 bases fit TRBD1. CDR1 is LNHDA and CDR2 is SQIVND in the germline V gene (reference sequence). The CDR3 runs 15 residues. V shed 4 bases and J 7 bases; nucleotides not matched to a gene: 4. The CDR3 sequence is CASSTGQGENSPLHF. The DNA of the CDR3 is TGTGCCAGTAGTACCGGACAGGGGGAAAATTCACCCCTCCACTTT.

The CDR3 is CASSESWSRQGATNEKLFF. In DNA form, the CDR3 reads TGTGCCAGCAGTGAAAGTTGGTCGAGACAGGGAGCAACTAATGAAAAACTGTTTTTT. The V and J genes are TRBV6-1 and TRBJ1-4; the match to TRBD1 covers 7 bases. Trimming at V came to 2 bases and at J to 0 bases, leaving 12 bases not matched to a gene. CDR1 is MNHNS and CDR2 is SASEGT in the germline V gene. The CDR3 sequence is 19 residues long.

The CDR3 nucleotides read TGTGCCACCAGTGATCTGCCAGGCAGGCCGACAGGGACCGGGGAGCTGTTTTTT. Its translation: CATSDLPGRPTGTGELFF. The chain has TRBV24-1 and TRBJ2-2, with 7 bases identical to TRBD1. The ends lost 3 bases at V and 5 bases at J; junction bases unmatched: 14. Per the germline V gene, CDR1 is KGHDR and CDR2 is SFDVKD. CDR3 size: 18 residues.

The rearrangement joins TRBV29-1 to TRBJ2-3; 7 nucleotides align to TRBD1. CDR3 length: 16 residues. Germline CDR1 is SQVTM and CDR2 is ANQGSEA. With 1 base clipped from V and 3 bases from J, the junction kept 10 bases outside the gene matches. In DNA form, the CDR3 reads TGCAGCGTTGAAGGGGTCGAGGGGGCAGTGACAGATACGCAGTATTTT. It translates to CSVEGVEGAVTDTQYF.

This rearrangement joins TRBV7-6 to TRBJ2-7, with 8 bases that match TRBD1. CDR1 is SGHVS, CDR2 FNYEAQ, per germline. The CDR3 extends over 15 amino acids. Losses at the gene ends were 1 base for V and 2 bases for J; bases not matched to a gene: 4. The CDR3, as DNA: TGTGCCAGCAGCTTAGGGCAGGGGGCGACCTACGAGCAGTACGTC. This codes for CASSLGQGATYEQYV.

This chain connects TRBV5-4 to TRBJ2-1, with TRBD2 matching 9 bases. The germline CDR1 and CDR2 sequences are SGHNT and YYREEE (reference sequence). V dropped 3 bases and J dropped 8; count of bases not matched to a gene: 6. This CDR3 comprises 14 residues. The CDR3 region has the DNA TGTGCCAGCAGCTGGGGACTAGCCCGCGATGAGCAGTTCTTC. Amino acids: CASSWGLARDEQFF.